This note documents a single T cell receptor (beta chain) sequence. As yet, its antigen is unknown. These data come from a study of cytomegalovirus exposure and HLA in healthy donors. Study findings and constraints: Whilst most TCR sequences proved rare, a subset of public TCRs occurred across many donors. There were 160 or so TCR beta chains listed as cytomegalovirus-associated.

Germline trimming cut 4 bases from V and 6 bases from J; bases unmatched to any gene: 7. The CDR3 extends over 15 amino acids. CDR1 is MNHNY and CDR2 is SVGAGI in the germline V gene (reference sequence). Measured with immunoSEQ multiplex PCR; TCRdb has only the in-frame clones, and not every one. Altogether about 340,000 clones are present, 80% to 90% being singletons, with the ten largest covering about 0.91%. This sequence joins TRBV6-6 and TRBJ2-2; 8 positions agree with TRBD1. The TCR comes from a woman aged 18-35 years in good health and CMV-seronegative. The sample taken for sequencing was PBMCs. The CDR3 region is CASSSALTGAGELFF. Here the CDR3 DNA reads TGTGCCAGCAGTTCGGCACTGACAGGGGCCGGGGAGCTGTTTTTT.